What follows are 23 T cell receptor beta chains derived from one specimen sequenced in a study of cytomegalovirus exposure and HLA in healthy donors. Generated by immunoSEQ multiplex PCR, the TCRdb table keeps only in-frame clones and is missing some. The sample has over 130,000 clones; approximately 86% are singletons. Input material: PBMCs. The receptor source for this set is a man aged 18 to 29 in good health and CMV-seropositive.

A single count supports this clone. The rearrangement links TRBV29-1 to TRBJ2-3; 9 bases agree with TRBD2. The V and J ends lost 6 bases and 4 bases, in that order; junction bases with no gene match: 5. This CDR3 region has 13 residues. Germline V gives CDR1 SQVTM, CDR2 ANQGSEA. In nucleotides, the CDR3 is TGCAGCGTGCGGGAGGGCCCGTCAGATACGCAGTATTTT. It codes for CSVREGPSDTQYF.

The CDR3 sequence is CASSASNRGTRGLGYEQYF. The CDR3 DNA sequence: TGTGCCAGCAGCGCCTCCAATAGGGGGACGCGAGGGTTGGGCTACGAGCAGTACTTC. The gene calls are TRBV7-8 and TRBJ2-7; maybe TRBD1 (6 bases). Trimming took 5 bases from V and 3 from J, leaving 29 bases between them. CDR1 is SGHVS and CDR2 is FQNEAQ in the germline V gene. The CDR3 is 19 amino acids.

The chain has TRBV28 and TRBJ2-5, with 8 bases aligning to TRBD2. Germline V gene data show CDR1 as MDHEN and CDR2 as SYDVKM. The CDR3 covers 16 residues. V shed 2 bases, J shed 3 bases, and the junction held 8 bases outside the gene matches. The CDR3 coding sequence is TGTGCCAGCAGTTTACCGGGACTAGGCGGGAAAGAGACCCAGTACTTC. Protein: CASSLPGLGGKETQYF.

This clone came up once. The chain has TRBV6-1 and TRBJ1-2; 7 bases are shared with TRBD1. Unmatched junction bases numbered 4, after V lost 5 bases and J lost 4 bases. The germline CDR1 and CDR2 sequences are MNHNS and SASEGT. The CDR3 has 13 residues. This chain's CDR3 is CASSTQGRYGYTF. In DNA form, the CDR3 reads TGTGCCAGCAGTACACAGGGGCGCTATGGCTACACCTTC.

The rearrangement uses TRBV9 and TRBJ2-3; TRBD1 is a possible D gene (6 bases). In germline, CDR1 is SGDLS, CDR2 YYNGEE. This CDR3 is 16 amino acids long. V was shortened by 2 bases and J by 2 bases, with 15 bases between the two germline ends. CDR3 DNA: TGTGCCAGCAGCGTCTCAGGGGCTAGCATCACAGATACGCAGTATTTT. It translates to CASSVSGASITDTQYF.

J is TRBJ2-1 and V is TRBV5-1, with D maybe TRBD2 (6 bases). The V end was cut by 1 base, the J end by 7 bases, with 12 bases between. This CDR3 spans 14 amino acids. Germline V lookup: CDR1 SGHRS, CDR2 YFSETQ. The CDR3 protein is CASSLWDGGNEQFF. The CDR3 nucleotides read TGCGCCAGCAGCTTGTGGGATGGAGGGAATGAGCAGTTCTTC.

The V and J genes are TRBV7-2 and TRBJ1-6; D remains unclear. CDR1 is SGHTA and CDR2 is FQGNSA in the germline V gene. Trimming stripped 5 bases from V and 9 bases from J, with 17 bases between. The CDR3 loop spans 15 amino acids. CDR3 nucleotide sequence: TGTGCCAGCAGCCGAGGGAGAGGGCTTGTTTCACCCCTCCACTTT. It yields the protein CASSRGRGLVSPLHF.

The V call is TRBV29-1, the J call TRBJ2-1; 8 nucleotides line up with TRBD1. Trimming cost V 4 bases and J 0 bases; bases outside gene matches: 5. Germline loops: CDR1 SQVTM, CDR2 ANQGSEA. This CDR3 comprises 15 residues. CDR3 region: CSVVRTGSSYNEQFF. As DNA, the CDR3 is TGCAGCGTTGTTAGGACAGGGTCCTCCTACAATGAGCAGTTCTTC.

The rearrangement links TRBV2 to TRBJ1-2; no definite D call. The V end lost 10 bases, the J end lost 0 bases, and 12 bases lay between the germline ends. This CDR3 spans 13 amino acids. Germline V lookup: CDR1 SNHLY, CDR2 FYNNEI. The CDR3 here is CATGSPANYGYTF. The CDR3 DNA reads TGTGCCACCGGGAGTCCCGCTAACTATGGCTACACCTTC.

The CDR3 DNA sequence: TGTGCCAGCAGTTTCGGGAGCAAATTGGTCCCGTATTTT. Protein sequence: CASSFGSKLVPYF. V and J are TRBV28 and TRBJ2-3, with D perhaps matching TRBD2 (6 bases). Germline V gene data show CDR1 as MDHEN and CDR2 as SYDVKM. The ends were cut back, 3 bases at V and 14 bases at J, with 18 bases in the middle. The CDR3 covers 13 residues.

This rearrangement joins TRBV30 to TRBJ1-5; 9 bases are shared with TRBD1. CDR1 and CDR2 from the germline V gene are GTSNPN and SVGIG (reference sequence). Trimming took 3 bases from V and 2 from J; bases not matched to a gene: 5. The CDR3 is 15 residues long. The CDR3 DNA reads TGTGCCTGGAGCCAACAGGGGGCGGGCAATCAGCCCCAGCATTTT. Protein product: CAWSQQGAGNQPQHF. The full variable domain, with the rest looked up from reference TRBV30 and TRBJ1-5, is SQTIHQWPATLVQPVGSPLSLECTVEGTSNPNLYWYRQAAGRGLQLLFYSVGIGQISSEVPQNLSASRPQDRQFILSSKKLLLSDSGFYLCAWSQQGAGNQPQHFGDGTRLSIL.

The gene calls are TRBV12-5 and TRBJ1-1, with a tentative D call TRBD1 (5 bases). Looked up from germline, CDR1 is LGHNT and CDR2 is FRNRAP. V was shortened by 1 base and J by 3 bases, with 15 bases between the two germline ends. The CDR3 sequence is 16 residues long. DNA of the CDR3: TGTGCTAGTGGTTTGGGACAGATCCCTGGAGACACTGAAGCTTTCTTT. Residues: CASGLGQIPGDTEAFF.

The rearrangement uses TRBV7-2 and TRBJ2-7; D unclear. Germline V CDR1 and CDR2: SGHTA, FQGNSA. Trimming pared 2 bases from V and 3 bases from J, leaving 8 bases between. CDR3 size: 13 residues. The CDR3 bases are TGTGCCAGCAGCTTAACTCACGGCTACGAGCAGTACTTC. It codes for CASSLTHGYEQYF.

By share of the sample, this clone is medium-sized (0.01 to 0.1%). This chain links TRBV6-1 with TRBJ2-1; possible D gene TRBD1, 6 bases. The V gene lost 2 bases and the J gene lost 4 bases, with 15 bases spanning the gap. The length of the CDR3 is 16 residues. The germline CDR1 and CDR2 sequences are MNHNS and SASEGT. The CDR3 loop reads CASSELAGEPYNEQFF. The DNA for the CDR3 is TGTGCCAGCAGTGAATTAGCAGGGGAACCTTACAATGAGCAGTTCTTC.

The rearrangement joins TRBV27 to TRBJ1-1; no reliable D call. Germline values: CDR1 MNHEY, CDR2 SMNVEV (reference sequence). Trimming stripped 3 bases from V and 7 bases from J, with 6 bases between. The length of the CDR3 is 11 residues. The CDR3 coding sequence is TGTGCCAGCAGTTTCGGTCTTGAAGCTTTCTTT. Translation: CASSFGLEAFF.

As DNA, the CDR3 is TGTGCCAGCCTCCCCGGGGACACACACTACGAGCAGTACTTC. Protein: CASLPGDTHYEQYF. The chain uses TRBV6-1 and TRBJ2-7; a weak D match, TRBD1 (6 bases). The length of the CDR3 is 14 residues. Trimming cost V 8 bases and J 3 bases, with 17 bases left between them. Germline CDR1 MNHNS, CDR2 SASEGT.

The chain joins TRBV5-1 to TRBJ2-3; D remains ambiguous. The germline V gene encodes CDR1 SGHRS and CDR2 YFSETQ. The CDR3 extends over 14 amino acids. V lost 3 bases to trimming and J lost 0 bases, with 8 bases between them. The CDR3 nucleotides are TGCGCCAGCAGCTCCGGTTCTAGCACAGATACGCAGTATTTT. This translates into CASSSGSSTDTQYF.

The chain couples TRBV7-6 to TRBJ2-3; 15 positions agree with TRBD2. CDR1 is SGHVS, CDR2 FNYEAQ, per germline. The V gene end was trimmed by 4 bases and the J gene end by 3 bases; junction bases not matched to a gene: 8. This CDR3 contains 18 residues. The CDR3 DNA sequence: TGTGCCAGCAGCTCCGTGGGGACTAGCGGGGGGCGGACAGATACGCAGTATTTT. Amino acid sequence: CASSSVGTSGGRTDTQYF.

The rearrangement links TRBV11-3 to TRBJ2-3, with 13 bases matching TRBD2. CDR1 is SGHNT and CDR2 is YENEEA in the germline V gene. With 10 bases clipped from V and 5 bases from J, the junction kept 24 bases outside the gene matches. The CDR3 runs 20 residues. This CDR3 reads CATERTRGTSGILEGDTQYF. The CDR3 DNA follows: TGTGCCACCGAGAGGACGAGGGGGACTAGCGGGATACTGGAGGGAGATACGCAGTATTTT.

The J gene is TRBJ1-1, the V gene TRBV5-1; D unclear. The germline V gene has CDR1 SGHRS and CDR2 YFSETQ. Trimming cost V 0 bases and J 4 bases, with 22 bases left between them. This CDR3 is built from 18 residues. The CDR3 sequence is CASSLEIAGTMTTTEAFF. As DNA, the CDR3 is TGCGCCAGCAGCTTGGAAATCGCGGGTACGATGACGACCACTGAAGCTTTCTTT.

The chain joins TRBV6-6 to TRBJ2-5, with 7 nucleotides matching TRBD1. The length of the CDR3 is 16 residues. V shed 6 bases, J shed 2 bases, and the junction held 12 bases outside the gene matches. Germline lookup yields CDR1 MNHNY and CDR2 SVGAGI (reference sequence). The CDR3 sequence is CASRQGQPSSQETQYF. The CDR3 DNA sequence: TGTGCCAGCAGGCAGGGACAGCCCTCTTCGCAAGAGACCCAGTACTTC.

This clone was found once. The genes are TRBV7-8 and TRBJ2-1; 10 nucleotides line up with TRBD2. This CDR3 comprises 19 residues. The V gene end was trimmed by 0 bases and the J gene end by 2 bases; junction bases not matched to a gene: 10. The germline gives CDR1 SGHVS, CDR2 FQNEAQ. The CDR3 DNA is TGTGCCAGCAGCTTAGCGCGTCTAGCGGGAGTTCGACCCTACAATGAGCAGTTCTTC. This codes for CASSLARLAGVRPYNEQFF. Together with reference TRBV7-8 and TRBJ2-1, the CDR3 gives the full variable domain: GAGVSQSPRYKVAKRGQDVALRCDPISGHVSLFWYQQALGQGPEFLTYFQNEAQLDKSGLPSDRFFAERPEGSVSTLKIQRTQQEDSAVYLCASSLARLAGVRPYNEQFFGPGTRLTVL.

This rearrangement joins TRBV16 to TRBJ2-5; D unclear. Per germline, CDR1 KGHSY and CDR2 FQNENV. Trimming removed 1 base from V and 2 bases from J, with 5 bases in between. The CDR3 is made up of 13 amino acids. Here the CDR3 reads CASSQLSQETQYF. CDR3 bases: TGTGCCAGCAGCCAATTATCTCAAGAGACCCAGTACTTC.